These 27 T cell receptor beta chains were all obtained from the same sample, sequenced in a study of blood T cell repertoires in COVID-19. Profiled with immunoSEQ multiplex PCR; TCRdb holds only in-frame clones, not every one. Among 70,000 to 75,000 clones listed, approximately 80% were seen once. Sequenced: peripheral blood. The receptors come from a woman of 80 years or more with active or convalescent COVID-19.

The CDR3 sequence: CASTGLAQSDTQYF. The CDR3 DNA reads TGTGCCAGCACGGGACTAGCTCAATCAGATACGCAGTATTTT. The chain couples TRBV27 to TRBJ2-3, with 9 bases aligning to TRBD2. CDR1 is MNHEY, CDR2 SMNVEV, per germline (reference sequence). V was pared by 7 bases and J by 4 bases, with 6 bases of the junction left unmatched. This CDR3 is built from 14 residues.

This clone was seen a single time. The chain links TRBV2 to TRBJ2-7; 7 bases fit TRBD1. CDR1 is SNHLY, CDR2 FYNNEI, per germline. CDR3 length: 13 residues. The ends lost 6 bases at V and 4 bases at J; junction bases unmatched: 6. The CDR3 DNA follows: TGTGCCAGCAGGGCGACAGGGCCATACGAGCAGTACTTC. Protein product: CASRATGPYEQYF.

The V gene is TRBV19, the J gene TRBJ1-5, with TRBD1 matching 9 bases. CDR1 is LNHDA and CDR2 is SQIVND in the germline V gene (reference sequence). The CDR3 has 16 residues. V lost 4 bases and J lost 3; bases outside the gene matches: 7. The CDR3 loop reads CASSTYGTGNNQPQHF. CDR3 in DNA: TGTGCCAGTAGTACCTACGGGACAGGGAACAATCAGCCCCAGCATTTT.

The chain has TRBV19 and TRBJ2-1, with a weak D call TRBD2 (7 bases). CDR1 is LNHDA and CDR2 is SQIVND in the germline V gene (reference sequence). The CDR3 has 15 residues. The V end lost 6 bases, the J end lost 0 bases, and 12 bases lay between the germline ends. The CDR3 DNA reads as TGTGCCAGTAGGTCTAGGGGGGGCTCCTACAATGAGCAGTTCTTC. Amino acids: CASRSRGGSYNEQFF.

This sequence joins TRBV7-2 and TRBJ2-5; D remains ambiguous. The V gene lost 3 bases and the J gene lost 5 bases, with 16 bases spanning the gap. Germline CDR1 is SGHTA and CDR2 is FQGNSA. The CDR3 contains 15 residues. The CDR3 DNA reads TGTGCCAGCAGCTTGTTCGCTGGTACTCTGGAGACCCAGTACTTC. Translated: CASSLFAGTLETQYF.

The V and J genes are TRBV3-1 (or the pseudogene TRBV3-2) and TRBJ1-4; the match to TRBD1 covers 10 bases. This CDR3 spans 16 amino acids. Germline CDR1 LGHDT, CDR2 YNNKEL (reference sequence). The ends lost 3 bases at V and 8 bases at J; junction bases unmatched: 9. DNA for the CDR3: TGTGCCAGCAGCCATGGGGACAGGGGCGTAGGAGAAAAACTGTTTTTT. Translation: CASSHGDRGVGEKLFF.

This chain connects TRBV15 to TRBJ2-5; TRBD2 matches at 10 bases. Germline V gene lookup returns CDR1 LNHNV and CDR2 YYDKDF (reference sequence). The CDR3 loop spans 14 amino acids. The V and J ends lost 1 base and 5 bases, in that order; junction bases with no gene match: 1. The CDR3 here is CATSRVLAGETQYF. CDR3 coding DNA: TGTGCCACCAGCAGAGTACTAGCGGGGGAGACCCAGTACTTC.

CDR3 DNA: TGTGCCTGGATGAGGGGGCCTACAGATACGCAGTATTTT. It yields the protein CAWMRGPTDTQYF. This chain links TRBV30 with TRBJ2-3; 7 positions agree with TRBD1. Germline CDR1 GTSNPN, CDR2 SVGIG (reference sequence). Trimming at V came to 4 bases and at J to 3 bases, leaving 4 bases not matched to a gene. This CDR3 is 13 amino acids long.

In this sample, this clone turned up a few times. The V call is TRBV19, the J call TRBJ2-3; TRBD2 matches at 10 bases. Losses at the gene ends were 4 bases for V and 4 bases for J; bases not matched to a gene: 14. CDR3 length: 18 amino acids. CDR1 is LNHDA and CDR2 is SQIVND in the germline V gene (reference sequence). CDR3: CASSTPRAAGGIADTQYF. The CDR3 DNA sequence: TGTGCCAGTAGTACCCCGAGGGCAGCGGGGGGGATCGCAGATACGCAGTATTTT.

The chain uses TRBV10-3 and TRBJ2-3; no definite D call. V dropped 3 bases and J dropped 4 bases, with 11 bases sitting between them. The CDR3 consists of 14 residues. The germline CDR1 and CDR2 sequences are ENHRY and SYGVKD. CDR3 DNA sequence: TGTGCCATCAGTGACCATGGAAGCGCAGATACGCAGTATTTT. This codes for CAISDHGSADTQYF.

This clone was detected only once. V usage is TRBV12-5 and J usage is TRBJ1-1; a weak D match, TRBD1 (5 bases). Germline CDR1 and CDR2: LGHNT and FRNRAP. This CDR3 spans 14 amino acids. Trimming shortened V by 5 bases and J by 4 bases, and 14 bases separated the two germline ends. This chain's CDR3 is CASGTTGIGTEAFF. The CDR3 DNA follows: TGTGCTAGTGGTACTACAGGCATTGGCACTGAAGCTTTCTTT.

The J gene is TRBJ2-5, the V gene TRBV5-1, with a possible D match to TRBD2 (6 bases). CDR3 length: 16 residues. V lost 0 bases to trimming and J lost 0 bases, with 12 bases between them. Germline CDR1 SGHRS, CDR2 YFSETQ. CDR3 region: CASSLVGTVDQETQYF. Here the CDR3 DNA reads TGCGCCAGCAGCTTGGTTGGGACTGTCGACCAAGAGACCCAGTACTTC.

The chain links TRBV6-2 or TRBV6-3 to TRBJ2-3; 8 bases fit TRBD2. The germline V gene has CDR1 MNHEY and CDR2 SVGEGT. This CDR3 contains 15 residues. The junction had 8 bases not matched to a gene; V was cut back by 4 bases and J by 5 bases. The chain's CDR3 is CASSSTGGPGDTQYF. CDR3 sequence (DNA): TGTGCCAGCAGTTCGACGGGGGGGCCCGGAGATACGCAGTATTTT.

V and J are TRBV9 and TRBJ1-4; D is uncertain. The V gene's germline CDR1 is SGDLS and CDR2 YYNGEE. The ends were cut back, 4 bases at V and 5 bases at J, with 9 bases in the middle. The CDR3 extends over 13 amino acids. The CDR3 bases are TGTGCCAGCAGCCCCGGGGTAAATGAAAAACTGTTTTTT. Translating it yields CASSPGVNEKLFF.

This chain joins TRBV28 and TRBJ2-7, with TRBD1 matching over 11 bases. Unmatched junction bases numbered 9, after V lost 5 bases and J lost 12 bases. Looked up from germline, CDR1 is MDHEN and CDR2 is SYDVKM. The CDR3 sequence is 13 residues long. The DNA of the CDR3 is TGTGCCAGCAGTCTCCCGGGACAGGGGGTACCGTACTTC. As protein: CASSLPGQGVPYF.

The V call is TRBV28, the J call TRBJ1-2; 7 nucleotides agree with TRBD1. The CDR3 extends over 13 amino acids. Germline V gene data show CDR1 as MDHEN and CDR2 as SYDVKM. The V gene end was trimmed by 3 bases and the J gene end by 4 bases; junction bases not matched to a gene: 2. The chain's CDR3 is CASSFEGAYGYTF. The CDR3 nucleotides are TGTGCCAGCAGTTTCGAGGGGGCCTATGGCTACACCTTC.

In DNA, the CDR3 is TGTGCCATCAGTGACGGGGGGGTCCACGAGCAGTACTTC. It is translated as CAISDGGVHEQYF. This chain uses TRBV10-3 with TRBJ2-7; 8 bases agree with TRBD2. The germline gives CDR1 ENHRY, CDR2 SYGVKD. This CDR3 is 13 amino acids long. The junction had 3 bases not matched to a gene; V was cut back by 3 bases and J by 5 bases.

CDR3 sequence: CASSQARGTGANVLTF. CDR3 bases: TGTGCCAGCAGCCAAGCCAGGGGAACTGGGGCCAACGTCCTGACTTTC. The chain combines TRBV3-1 (or the pseudogene TRBV3-2) with TRBJ2-6, with D maybe TRBD1 (6 bases). The CDR3 has 16 amino acids. The ends were cut back, 1 base at V and 2 bases at J, with 9 bases in the middle. Germline values: CDR1 LGHDT, CDR2 YNNKEL (reference sequence).

The sample holds a few counts of this clone. The chain is built from TRBV4-1 and TRBJ2-5, with TRBD2 identical over 9 bases. Trimming removed 6 bases from V and 1 base from J; junction bases left unmatched: 9. The germline V gene has CDR1 MGHRA and CDR2 YSYEKL. This CDR3 contains 16 residues. The DNA of the CDR3 is TGCGCCAGCAGATCTCTGGGGCGGGGGGGCCAAGAGACCCAGTACTTC. It codes for CASRSLGRGGQETQYF.

The rearrangement uses TRBV3-1 (or the pseudogene TRBV3-2) and TRBJ2-3, with 7 bases aligning to TRBD1. This CDR3 is 17 amino acids long. Germline lookup yields CDR1 LGHDT and CDR2 YNNKEL (reference sequence). Germline trimming cut 1 base from V and 2 bases from J; bases unmatched to any gene: 9. CDR3 DNA: TGTGCCAGCAGCCAAGTCTTGGACAGGTCCCCCACAGATACGCAGTATTTT. It specifies CASSQVLDRSPTDTQYF.

The chain uses TRBV2 and TRBJ2-7; 7 positions agree with TRBD2. Per the germline V gene, CDR1 is SNHLY and CDR2 is FYNNEI. V was clipped by 6 bases and J by 4 bases; unmatched bases: 9. This CDR3 has 14 residues. This CDR3 reads CASRDSGYQYEQYF. CDR3 sequence (DNA): TGTGCCAGCAGGGATAGCGGGTATCAATACGAGCAGTACTTC.

This clone showed up just once. The chain employs TRBV30 and TRBJ2-3, with 7 bases lining up with TRBD2. The ends lost 0 bases at V and 4 bases at J; junction bases unmatched: 7. The germline V gene encodes CDR1 GTSNPN and CDR2 SVGIG (reference sequence). This CDR3 is built from 15 residues. The chain's CDR3 is CAWSVRLAVSDTQYF. DNA for the CDR3: TGTGCCTGGAGTGTACGGCTAGCGGTCTCAGATACGCAGTATTTT.

The J gene is TRBJ1-5, the V gene TRBV28; 8 positions match TRBD1. Germline-derived CDR1 and CDR2 are MDHEN and SYDVKM. V lost 1 base, J lost 7 bases, and 9 bases stayed unmatched. The CDR3 is 16 amino acids. Here the CDR3 reads CASSLYKQGAGQPQHF. The CDR3 DNA is TGTGCCAGCAGTTTATACAAGCAGGGGGCGGGACAGCCCCAGCATTTT.

The rearrangement joins TRBV6-5 to TRBJ1-2, with a possible D match to TRBD1 (5 bases). Between the trimmed V and J ends, which lost 6 bases and 8 bases, there was a span of 19 bases. CDR3 length: 14 residues. Germline values: CDR1 MNHEY, CDR2 SVGAGI. DNA for the CDR3: TGTGCCAGCAGCACATCTTCCGCAGGGATCGGCTACACCTTC. Its translation is CASSTSSAGIGYTF.

The rearrangement links TRBV2 to TRBJ1-1, with 10 bases that match TRBD1. Germline assignment: CDR1 SNHLY and CDR2 FYNNEI. The CDR3 loop spans 15 amino acids. The V segment lost 5 bases and the J segment 1 base; nucleotides outside the gene matches: 4. The CDR3 loop reads CASSKRQGANTEAFF. In DNA form, the CDR3 reads TGTGCCAGCAGTAAAAGACAGGGGGCGAACACTGAAGCTTTCTTT.

The chain employs TRBV11-2 and TRBJ1-1; D is uncertain. CDR1 is SGHAT, CDR2 FQNNGV, per germline. This CDR3 spans 15 amino acids. V lost 5 bases and J lost 3, with 16 bases in between. DNA of the CDR3: TGTGCCAGCAGCCGTCTAGGAGGAGTTTACACTGAAGCTTTCTTT. This sequence encodes CASSRLGGVYTEAFF.

The chain carries TRBV6-2 or TRBV6-3 and TRBJ2-1; TRBD1 agrees at 7 bases. Germline V gene sequence: CDR1 MNHEY, CDR2 SVGEGT. With V trimmed by 5 bases and J by 5 bases, 6 bases remained unmatched. There are 14 residues in the CDR3. Here the CDR3 reads CASSGRTGNNEQFF. The CDR3 DNA follows: TGTGCCAGCAGTGGCCGGACAGGAAACAATGAGCAGTTCTTC.